The rows below give T cell receptor beta chains drawn from one sample of a study of T-cell reconstitution after alpha-beta-depleted transplantation in children. TCRdb redid the calling of the PCR reads with MiXCR, one entry per CDR3 protein. The sample consists of approximately 230,000 distinct CDR3 sequences, roughly 25% of them appearing once. Source: PBMCs, taken before TCRalphabeta/CD19-depleted stem cell transplant. All receptors come from a girl aged 2 to 9 with Fanconi anemia, due to receive a stem cell transplant. CDR3s include the opening cysteine and the closing phenylalanine or tryptophan. Fields, in order: CDR3 DNA, CDR3 protein, D gene, clone size, J gene, V gene. D genes are given only for firm matches. The size of a clone is reported for some rows only, either as once, few or many, or as a class for expanded clones.

CDR3 DNA: TGTGCCAGCACCCCTACGGGGCGGGAGTTTCGGGAGACCCAGTACTTC
CDR3 protein: CASTPTGREFRETQYF
D gene: TRBD2
clone size: .
J gene: TRBJ2-5
V gene: TRBV6-1

CDR3 DNA: TGCAGTGCTAGACCCCGAAGACAGTCACAAGAGACCCAGTACTTC
CDR3 protein: CSARPRRQSQETQYF
D gene: .
clone size: many
J gene: TRBJ2-5
V gene: TRBV20-1

CDR3 DNA: TGCAGCGTTGGAGGGAATCAGCCCCAGCATTTT
CDR3 protein: CSVGGNQPQHF
D gene: .
clone size: .
J gene: TRBJ1-5
V gene: TRBV29-1

CDR3 DNA: TGTGCCACCAGCAGGTCTCCCGGGACAGTAAAAAACACTGAAGCTTTCTTT
CDR3 protein: CATSRSPGTVKNTEAFF
D gene: TRBD1
clone size: .
J gene: TRBJ1-1
V gene: TRBV15

CDR3 DNA: TGCAGTGCTAGCCTCCCCTGGGCAGGGAGCTCCTACAATGAGCAGTTCTTC
CDR3 protein: CSASLPWAGSSYNEQFF
D gene: .
clone size: many
J gene: TRBJ2-1
V gene: TRBV20-1

CDR3 DNA: TGTGCCAGCAGCTTTCTAGCGGGACTCACAGATACGCAGTATTTT
CDR3 protein: CASSFLAGLTDTQYF
D gene: TRBD2
clone size: .
J gene: TRBJ2-3
V gene: TRBV5-4

CDR3 DNA: TGCGCCAGCAGAGCGGGAGTGGTGAACACTGAAGCTTTCTTT
CDR3 protein: CASRAGVVNTEAFF
D gene: .
clone size: few
J gene: TRBJ1-1
V gene: TRBV5-1

CDR3 DNA: TGCAGCGTTGAGTTGCAGGGGACCGTCTACGAGCAGTACTTC
CDR3 protein: CSVELQGTVYEQYF
D gene: .
clone size: many
J gene: TRBJ2-7
V gene: TRBV29-1

CDR3 DNA: TGCAGTGCTGGAGAGTACGAGCAGTACTTC
CDR3 protein: CSAGEYEQYF
D gene: .
clone size: many
J gene: TRBJ2-7
V gene: TRBV20-1

CDR3 DNA: TGCAGTGCTAGAGACACCCACAATGAGCAGTTCTTC
CDR3 protein: CSARDTHNEQFF
D gene: .
clone size: many
J gene: TRBJ2-1
V gene: TRBV20-1

CDR3 DNA: TGTGCCAGCAGTTACGGATGGGAACTAGCGGGGGACGCGAACACCGGGGAGCTGTTTTTT
CDR3 protein: CASSYGWELAGDANTGELFF
D gene: TRBD2
clone size: .
J gene: TRBJ2-2
V gene: TRBV6-2/TRBV6-3